This entry features one T cell receptor beta chain sequence. Germline V gene sequence: CDR1 SGHNT, CDR2 YYREEE (reference sequence). Between the trimmed V and J ends, which lost 2 bases and 2 bases, there was a span of 20 bases. The CDR3 spans 18 residues. This entry is derived from a study of siplizumab effects on memory and regulatory T cells. Measured with immunoSEQ multiplex PCR; TCRdb has only the in-frame clones, and not every one. Altogether tens of thousands of clones are present, around 98% being singletons, with the ten largest covering approximately 1.1%. This chain links TRBV5-4 with TRBJ2-1, with D perhaps TRBD2 (5 bases). Sequenced: naive CD8+ T cells sorted from blood. The source of this sequence is a human donor in good health. The CDR3 region has the DNA TGTGCCAGCAGCTTTATAGCGATAAGAGGGTTAACCTACAATGAGCAGTTCTTC. It yields the protein CASSFIAIRGLTYNEQFF.